The rows below give T cell receptor beta chains drawn from one sample of a study of T cell responses to AZD1222 COVID-19 vaccine. Profiled with immunoSEQ multiplex PCR; TCRdb holds only in-frame clones, not every one. The sample holds under 200,000 clones, roughly nine tenths seen once. Sequencing was performed on peripheral blood, taken 28 days after the second AZD1222 dose. The receptors shown here come from an adult who received the AZD1222 COVID-19 vaccine. The CDR3 runs from the conserved cysteine through the conserved F or W. Fields, in order: V gene, clone size, D gene, J gene, CDR3 DNA, CDR3 protein. D genes are given only for firm matches. Size tells how often a clone was seen (once, few, many) or the class of an expanded clone, and some rows leave it out.

>TRBV11-2|NA|NA|TRBJ1-1
TGTGCCAGCAGCAAACCGCCCTGGGGTAAAGAAGGTGAAGCTTTCTTT
CASSKPPWGKEGEAFF
>TRBV7-9|NA|NA|TRBJ1-1
TGTGCCAGCAGCTTAGGGACCGAGTACACTGAAGCTTTCTTT
CASSLGTEYTEAFF
>TRBV18|NA|NA|TRBJ2-7
TGTGCCAGCTCACCCGGTATGGGCGGCTCCTACGAGCAGTACTTC
CASSPGMGGSYEQYF
>TRBV4-1|NA|NA|TRBJ2-7
TGCGCCAGCAGCCAAGGGTCGGCAGACGAGCAGTACTTC
CASSQGSADEQYF
>TRBV11-2|few|NA|TRBJ1-4
TGTGCCAGCGGGGAATTGGGTGAAAAACTGTTTTTT
CASGELGEKLFF
>TRBV4-1|NA|TRBD2|TRBJ2-1
TGCGCCAGCAGTCTTGATGGACTAGCGGGGGGCGGTGAGCAGTTCTTC
CASSLDGLAGGGEQFF
>TRBV12-5|NA|NA|TRBJ2-1
TGTGCTAGTGGTTTGGTTGGAGGGTTGGTCAATGAGCAGTTCTTC
CASGLVGGLVNEQFF
>TRBV5-4|NA|NA|TRBJ2-5
TGTGCCAGCAGCGCCTTCCAAGAGACCCAGTACTTC
CASSAFQETQYF
>TRBV6-1|NA|NA|TRBJ2-4
TGTGCCAGCAGTGAAGCGACTAAGCTCCTGGGGTACAGAGCCAAAAACATTCAGTACTTC
CASSEATKLLGYRAKNIQYF
>TRBV6-6|NA|TRBD1|TRBJ2-7
TGTGCCAGCAGTTACTTGGGACAGGGTGGCAACGAGCAGTACTTC
CASSYLGQGGNEQYF
>TRBV9|NA|NA|TRBJ2-7
TGTGCCAGCAGCGTAATATCCGGCTACGAGCAGTACTTC
CASSVISGYEQYF
>TRBV7-8|NA|NA|TRBJ1-3
TGTGCCAGCAGCTTAAGGGACAATGGAAACACCATATATTTT
CASSLRDNGNTIYF
>TRBV3-1/TRBV3-2|NA|NA|TRBJ2-5
TGTGCCAGCAGCCCCCCCGGGACGCGAGAGACCCAGTACTTC
CASSPPGTRETQYF
>TRBV3-1/TRBV3-2|NA|NA|TRBJ1-1
TGTGCCAGCAGCCAAACCAACATGGGGGGGCTAGCTTTCTTT
CASSQTNMGGLAFF
>TRBV21-1|NA|NA|TRBJ1-6
TGTGCCAGCAGCAAGAGGCAGGGGGCTTGTTCACCCCTCCACTTT
CASSKRQGACSPLHF
>TRBV5-6|NA|NA|TRBJ1-2
TGTGCCAGCAGCTTGTCAATAGATGGCTACACCTTC
CASSLSIDGYTF
>TRBV30|few|NA|TRBJ1-3
TGTGCCTGGGGGGGCGGCCTCTCTGGAAACACCATATATTTT
CAWGGGLSGNTIYF
>TRBV30|once|TRBD1|TRBJ1-1
TGTGCCTGGAGTCTCCAGGGGGAAGGAGCTTTCTTT
CAWSLQGEGAFF
>TRBV6-6|once|TRBD1|TRBJ1-1
TGTGCCAGCAGTTACGGCGGGACAGGGTACACTGAAGCTTTCTTT
CASSYGGTGYTEAFF
>TRBV2|NA|NA|TRBJ1-1
TGTGCCAGCAGTGAATCAGGCGTCACTGAAGCTTTCTTT
CASSESGVTEAFF
>TRBV29-1|once|NA|TRBJ1-2
TGCAGCGTTGAAAGGGTGGGGCAGGGGAAAAAGGATGGCTACACCTTC
CSVERVGQGKKDGYTF
>TRBV5-1|NA|NA|TRBJ2-2
TGCGCCAGCAGCCCAGGGATGAGCACCGGGGAGCTGTTTTTT
CASSPGMSTGELFF
>TRBV5-4|NA|TRBD1|TRBJ2-1
TGTGCCAGCAGCTTTGTTGACAGGGGGACGGGTGAGCAGTTCTTC
CASSFVDRGTGEQFF
>TRBV11-2|NA|TRBD1|TRBJ1-2
TGTGCCAGCAGCTCCGGACAGGGGGCGGGTGGCTACACCTTC
CASSSGQGAGGYTF
>TRBV10-1|once|NA|TRBJ1-2
TGCGCCAGCAGTGCCCTCGAAGGCTACACCTTC
CASSALEGYTF
>TRBV27|NA|NA|TRBJ2-3
TGTGCCAGCAGTTTACTGGGGGTCACAGATACGCAGTATTTT
CASSLLGVTDTQYF
>TRBV4-2|NA|TRBD1|TRBJ1-4
TGTGCCAGCAGCCCACAAGACGACAGGGCTAATGAAAAACTGTTTTTT
CASSPQDDRANEKLFF
>TRBV4-1|NA|NA|TRBJ2-2
TGCGCCAGCAGCCAACTTGGACTATACACCGGGGAGCTGTTTTTT
CASSQLGLYTGELFF
>TRBV7-9|NA|NA|TRBJ1-1
TGTGCCAGCAGCGCGTGGACAGCGGATAGCACTGAAGCTTTCTTT
CASSAWTADSTEAFF
>TRBV5-1|NA|NA|TRBJ2-5
TGCGCCAGCAGCACCGGGACACCGGGAGAGACCCAGTACTTC
CASSTGTPGETQYF
>TRBV3-1/TRBV3-2|NA|NA|TRBJ1-5
TGTGCCAGCAGCCAAGATGTAACACCTGATCAGCCCCAGCATTTT
CASSQDVTPDQPQHF
>TRBV10-3|NA|NA|TRBJ2-7
TGTGCCATCAGTGAACTGGAGACCTACGAGCAGTACTTC
CAISELETYEQYF
>TRBV10-2|NA|TRBD2|TRBJ2-5
TGCGCCAGCAGTGAGTCGGGAGTTCTAGCGGGGCAAGAGACCCAGTACTTC
CASSESGVLAGQETQYF
>TRBV9|NA|NA|TRBJ1-6
TGTGCCAGCAGCGTAGACGGGGGAAATTCACCCCTCCACTTT
CASSVDGGNSPLHF